These 17 T cell receptor beta chains were sequenced from one sample in a study of CD8 T cells in ankylosing spondylitis. Study-wide findings and caveats: What seemed typical of ankylosing spondylitis blood was a TCR beta motif built from 7 or 8 highly homologous variants.

Antigens for these TCRs are unknown. A single record per CDR3 protein comes from TCRdb applying MiXCR to the 5' RACE reads. The table records roughly 670,000 distinct CDR3 sequences, 15% to 20% of them present only once. Sample: blood, either unsorted or a sorted T cell fraction (not recorded which). Receptor source: a male donor with ankylosing spondylitis.

This clonotype was counted between two and nine times. The junction and the germline gene differ at one end; a read error may be behind it. V and J are TRBV7-7 and TRBJ2-5; 9 nucleotides line up with TRBD2. CDR1 and CDR2 (germline): SSHAT, FNYEAQ (reference sequence). The CDR3 is made up of 15 amino acids. In DNA, the CDR3 is TGTGCTAGCAGCCGAGCGGGGGGCCTTCAAGAGACCCAGTACTTC. Its protein is CASSRAGGLQETQYF.

The chain is built from TRBV19 and TRBJ2-2, with D possibly TRBD1 on 6 matching bases. The CDR3 contains 13 residues. The V end lost 11 bases, the J end lost 1 base, and 11 bases lay between the germline ends. Germline V gene data show CDR1 as LNHDA and CDR2 as SQIVND (reference sequence). DNA for the CDR3: TGTGCCGCCAGGGACATGAACACCGGGGAGCTGTTTTTT. Its protein product is CAARDMNTGELFF.

This clonotype was observed a handful of times. The CDR3 bases are TGCGCCAGCAGCCCTTTTTTACTAGCGGGAGGGCCTAAAGAGCAGTACTTC. Amino acid sequence: CASSPFLLAGGPKEQYF. The V call is TRBV5-1, the J call TRBJ2-7, with 13 bases matching TRBD2. The CDR3 covers 17 residues. The ends lost 4 bases at V and 7 bases at J; junction bases unmatched: 14. Germline V CDR1 and CDR2: SGHRS, YFSETQ.

The rearrangement joins TRBV5-1 to TRBJ2-7; D is undetermined. This CDR3 is 12 amino acids long. Trimming cost V 0 bases and J 5 bases, with 6 bases left between them. Germline CDR1 and CDR2: SGHRS and YFSETQ. The CDR3 region is CASSLGPNEQYF. CDR3 coding DNA: TGCGCCAGCAGCTTGGGGCCTAACGAGCAGTACTTC.

Ten or more counts support this clonotype. V gene TRBV7-2 combines with J gene TRBJ2-3; D uncertain. Looked up from germline, CDR1 is SGHTA and CDR2 is FQGNSA. The CDR3 contains 12 residues. Trimming pared 5 bases from V and 3 bases from J, leaving 6 bases between. The DNA of the CDR3 is TGTGCCAGCAGCCCCCCTACAGATACGCAGTATTTT. Amino acids: CASSPPTDTQYF.

The chain employs TRBV20-1 and TRBJ2-1; maybe TRBD2 (5 bases). Germline CDR1 DFQATT, CDR2 SNEGSKA (reference sequence). The ends were cut back, 2 bases at V and 5 bases at J, with 19 bases in the middle. The CDR3 is made up of 16 amino acids. CDR3 sequence: CSARPSEASRHNEQFF. The CDR3 region has the DNA TGCAGTGCTAGACCTTCTGAGGCTAGCAGGCACAATGAGCAGTTCTTC.

The gene calls are TRBV20-1 and TRBJ2-3, with D unresolved. Germline CDR1 is DFQATT and CDR2 is SNEGSKA (reference sequence). This CDR3 has 15 residues. With 4 bases removed from V and 2 bases from J, the gap between germline ends came to 16 bases. CDR3 in DNA: TGCAGTGCTAACGACGGGCCCCTTTACACAGATACGCAGTATTTT. Translating gives CSANDGPLYTDTQYF.

Many counts were recorded for this clonotype. CDR3 nucleotide sequence: TGTGCCAGCAGTACCCCGGGCCTGAACACCGGGGAGCTGTTTTTT. Its translation: CASSTPGLNTGELFF. The V and J genes are TRBV12-3 or TRBV12-4 and TRBJ2-2; D not certain. The CDR3 loop spans 15 amino acids. Deletions cut 5 bases from V and 1 base from J, with 11 bases between.

The chain carries TRBV6-2 or TRBV6-3 and TRBJ2-5, with 8 bases that match TRBD2. Germline trimming cut 2 bases from V and 2 bases from J; bases unmatched to any gene: 4. Germline CDR1 reads MNHEY; CDR2 reads SVGEGT. This CDR3 region has 15 residues. The CDR3 is CASSYTGTRQETQYF. CDR3 in DNA: TGTGCCAGCAGTTACACCGGGACTAGACAAGAGACCCAGTACTTC.

The chain carries TRBV2 and TRBJ2-1, with D unresolved. Trimming removed 7 bases from V and 8 bases from J, with 9 bases in between. The CDR3 runs to 11 residues. Germline V gene lookup returns CDR1 SNHLY and CDR2 FYNNEI. DNA of the CDR3: TGTGCCAGCACCCCAAGGGATGAGCAGTTCTTC. Protein: CASTPRDEQFF.

The chain has TRBV7-3 and TRBJ2-3; 10 nucleotides align to TRBD2. The CDR3 covers 15 residues. Germline CDR1 is SGHTA and CDR2 is FQGTGA. The junction had 3 bases not matched to a gene; V was cut back by 5 bases and J by 1 base. As DNA, the CDR3 is TGTGCCAGCAGCACCGGACTAGCGGGCACAGATACGCAGTATTTT. It codes for CASSTGLAGTDTQYF.

This clonotype appeared many times. This sequence joins TRBV20-1 and TRBJ1-4; 7 bases fit TRBD1. CDR1 and CDR2 from the germline V gene are DFQATT and SNEGSKA (reference sequence). The CDR3 loop spans 13 amino acids. Losses at the gene ends were 6 bases for V and 4 bases for J; bases not matched to a gene: 5. The CDR3 bases are TGCAGTGCGCCGGGACAGAGTAATGAAAAACTGTTTTTT. Translated: CSAPGQSNEKLFF.

This clonotype was seen a handful of times. V and J are TRBV29-1 and TRBJ1-4; tentative D call: TRBD1 (5 bases). The CDR3 is 13 amino acids. V lost 0 bases and J 8 bases, leaving 10 bases between the germline ends. Germline V gene data show CDR1 as SQVTM and CDR2 as ANQGSEA. This CDR3 reads CSVEEGLGEKLFF. In nucleotides, the CDR3 is TGCAGCGTTGAAGAGGGACTAGGGGAAAAACTGTTTTTT.

CDR3 sequence (DNA): TGCGCCAGCAGCCAAGCCTCTTGGTTTGGTAATAGCACAGATACGCAGTATTTT. Protein: CASSQASWFGNSTDTQYF. This chain joins TRBV4-1 and TRBJ2-3, with no clear D. CDR1 is MGHRA and CDR2 is YSYEKL in the germline V gene. Trimming took 1 base from V and 0 from J, leaving 17 bases between them. The CDR3 totals 18 residues.

The sample holds a few counts of this clonotype. The V call is TRBV6-4, the J call TRBJ2-2; tentatively, D is TRBD2 (5 bases). The CDR3 has 16 amino acids. Germline values: CDR1 MRHNA, CDR2 SNTAGT. V was trimmed by 0 bases and J by 1 base, leaving 9 bases between them. The CDR3 DNA sequence: TGTGCCAGCAGTGACTCTTTCGGGAAGAACACCGGGGAGCTGTTTTTT. Its translation is CASSDSFGKNTGELFF.

The chain links TRBV7-2 to TRBJ2-7; 16 bases agree with TRBD2. Germline V CDR1 and CDR2: SGHTA, FQGNSA. Losses at the gene ends were 0 bases for V and 2 bases for J; bases not matched to a gene: 4. The length of the CDR3 is 18 residues. For the CDR3, the DNA is TGTGCCAGCAGCTTAGCCTTGGGACTAGCGGGAGGGCCCTACGAGCAGTACTTC. This sequence encodes CASSLALGLAGGPYEQYF. Full variable domain (outside the CDR3, taken from reference TRBV7-2 and TRBJ2-7): GAGVSQSPSNKVTEKGKDVELRCDPISGHTALYWYRQSLGQGLEFLIYFQGNSAPDKSGLPSDRFSAERTGGSVSTLTIQRTQQEDSAVYLCASSLALGLAGGPYEQYFGPGTRLTVT.

This clonotype came up a few times. This chain uses TRBV9 with TRBJ2-4, with D uncertain. Per the germline V gene, CDR1 is SGDLS and CDR2 is YYNGEE. V lost 3 bases, J lost 0 bases, and 7 bases lay in between. The CDR3 totals 14 residues. This CDR3 is CASSADLAKNIQYF. CDR3 DNA: TGTGCCAGCAGCGCCGATCTAGCCAAAAACATTCAGTACTTC.